This T cell receptor beta chain was recorded in a study of multiple sclerosis patients with progressive multifocal leukoencephalopathy. Notes on the study in general: In most PML patients, TRB repertoires appeared less diverse by entropy.

Here immunoSEQ multiplex PCR was the method, and the copy in TCRdb shows in-frame clones only, minus some. The sample contains about 28,000 clones, roughly 90% of which appear only once. As to time point: 12 to 13 months of natalizumab therapy. The control group, sampled over time, had multiple sclerosis, received natalizumab and did not develop PML. All PML patients were female, and all patients had earlier interferon beta. Concerning this clone: Its antigen is currently unknown.

The trim removed 0 bases at V and 1 base at J, leaving 1 base unmatched. The CDR3 runs to 16 residues. Per the germline V gene, CDR1 is MNHEY and CDR2 is SMNVEV (reference sequence). The genes are TRBV27 and TRBJ2-1; TRBD2 agrees at 9 bases. The clonotype originates from a human donor with multiple sclerosis. The sample here was PBMCs, taken from a patient treated with natalizumab. CDR3: CASSLSTSGSYNEQFF. The CDR3 region has the DNA TGTGCCAGCAGTTTATCCACTAGCGGGTCCTACAATGAGCAGTTCTTC.